This TCR beta chain was captured in a study of shared clonotypes between healthy human individuals. Study findings and constraints: A generally larger estimated richness was seen in naive subsets than in memory subsets.

Points on this clone: Its antigen is unknown.

The CDR3 length is 18 residues. CDR1 SQVTM and CDR2 ANQGSEA come from the germline V gene. The J segment lost 9 bases and the V segment lost 7 bases, leaving 27 bases of the junction unmatched. The assay was immunoSEQ multiplex PCR, and TCRdb's table has in-frame clones only and misses some. The sample includes about a million clones, approximately 72% seen only once; the top ten take around 1.5%. Sequenced input: memory CD4+ T cells sorted from blood. Documented subset: CD45RA-negative fraction. This clonotype originated in a man between 18 and 29 years old in good health. The chain links TRBV29-1 to TRBJ2-5; TRBD2 aligns across 9 bases. The CDR3 spells CSAINLSGRKSLMGAQYF. The CDR3 DNA sequence: TGCAGCGCTATAAACCTCAGCGGGAGGAAATCACTGATGGGGGCCCAGTACTTC.